This T cell receptor beta chain comes out of a study of post-analysis software for immune sequencing data. In the study overall: The disease courses spanned relapsing-remitting, secondary progressive and progressive-relapsing forms of multiple sclerosis.

Whole-study findings and limits: Samples made in the same batch grouped tightly together by F measure. Patients had higher frequencies than controls of roughly five TRBV segments, including TRBV5-6, TRBV5-1 and TRBV20-1. Those with multiple sclerosis, the patient group, showed significantly lower normalized Chao1 diversity than controls.

Incorporated into the TCR beta cDNA libraries were unique molecular identifiers, which served to reduce PCR and sequencing biases. Some 500,000 cDNA molecules were recovered from an input of roughly 0.85 to 10 million T cells. TCRdb itself ran the PCR reads through MiXCR, one entry per CDR3 protein. This table holds about 770,000 distinct CDR3 sequences, more than 45% found once. Germline V gene lookup returns CDR1 DFQATT and CDR2 SNEGSKA (reference sequence). The germline V and J ends were trimmed by 0 bases and 6 bases, with 22 bases remaining between them. The CDR3 is 17 amino acids. As for this clonotype: Its antigen is undetermined.

This TCR was recovered from a girl aged 5 to 17 with multiple sclerosis. The sequenced sample was blood. This chain uses TRBV20-1 with TRBJ2-3, with D perhaps matching TRBD2 (7 bases). CDR3 residues: CSARDYGQGREPDTQYF. CDR3 sequence (DNA): TGCAGTGCTAGAGATTACGGTCAGGGGCGGGAGCCGGATACGCAGTATTTT.